The 14 T cell receptor beta chains below come from one sample, sequenced in a study of T cell responses to AZD1222 COVID-19 vaccine. Sequenced by immunoSEQ multiplex PCR; TCRdb stores in-frame clones only, minus some. The sample holds 95,000 to 150,000 clones, 85% to 90% seen once. The source was peripheral blood, collected on day 0 of AZD1222 vaccination. The receptors originated from an adult in good health.

This clone was counted once. J is TRBJ1-2 and V is TRBV4-2; 8 nucleotides agree with TRBD1. Germline CDR1 reads LGHNA; CDR2 reads YNFKEQ. J was trimmed by 6 bases and V by 0 bases; bases with no gene match: 3. The CDR3 covers 14 residues. The CDR3 bases are TGTGCCAGCAGCCAAGATCGGGACAGGCATGGCTACACCTTC. Protein: CASSQDRDRHGYTF.

The chain links TRBV29-1 to TRBJ2-1; D is unresolved. V gave up 5 bases and J gave up 7 bases, with 9 bases separating them. Germline V gives CDR1 SQVTM, CDR2 ANQGSEA. CDR3 size: 11 residues. The CDR3 protein is CSVLVSNEQFF. DNA for the CDR3: TGCAGCGTTCTCGTGTCGAATGAGCAGTTCTTC.

The chain links TRBV19 to TRBJ1-2; D gene ambiguous. Germline CDR1 is LNHDA and CDR2 is SQIVND (reference sequence). The CDR3 is 12 amino acids. V was trimmed by 10 bases and J by 0 bases, leaving 9 bases between them. The CDR3: CATTGANYGYTF. The CDR3 DNA reads TGTGCCACCACCGGGGCTAACTATGGCTACACCTTC.

This chain connects TRBV7-2 to TRBJ2-3; 15 nucleotides align to TRBD2. Germline V gives CDR1 SGHTA, CDR2 FQGNSA. The CDR3 covers 16 residues. The V gene end was trimmed by 5 bases and the J gene end by 5 bases; junction bases not matched to a gene: 5. Written as DNA, the CDR3 is TGTGCCAGCAGCCGGACTAGCGGGGGGGCCAGAGATACGCAGTATTTT. Translated, it gives CASSRTSGGARDTQYF.

The V call is TRBV10-3, the J call TRBJ2-3; tentative D call: TRBD2 (6 bases). Germline V CDR1 and CDR2: ENHRY, SYGVKD. The CDR3 consists of 14 residues. V lost 6 bases and J 3 bases, leaving 13 bases between the germline ends. Here the CDR3 reads CAIRWGDETDTQYF. CDR3 DNA: TGTGCCATCAGATGGGGGGATGAAACAGATACGCAGTATTTT.

This chain joins TRBV29-1 and TRBJ2-5; D is uncertain. The CDR3 sequence is 10 residues long. In germline, CDR1 is SQVTM, CDR2 ANQGSEA. Trimming took off 6 bases at V and 5 bases at J, with 7 bases between the two ends. This CDR3 reads CSVMVETQYF. CDR3 DNA: TGCAGCGTGATGGTGGAGACCCAGTACTTC.

The rearrangement links TRBV5-1 to TRBJ1-2; no firm D call. This CDR3 has 14 residues. Germline V gene lookup returns CDR1 SGHRS and CDR2 YFSETQ. V lost 4 bases, J lost 2 bases, and 12 bases lay in between. The CDR3 here is CASSPDGANYGYTF. In DNA form, the CDR3 reads TGCGCCAGCAGCCCGGACGGAGCCAACTATGGCTACACCTTC.

J is TRBJ2-2 and V is TRBV5-1; 8 nucleotides line up with TRBD2. CDR1 is SGHRS and CDR2 is YFSETQ in the germline V gene. With V trimmed by 4 bases and J by 5 bases, 7 bases remained unmatched. This CDR3 is 15 amino acids long. In DNA form, the CDR3 reads TGCGCCAGCAGCCCGGGACTAGAGGGGACCGGGGAGCTGTTTTTT. This translates into CASSPGLEGTGELFF.

This clone was seen more than once but under ten times. The chain recombines TRBV3-1 (or the pseudogene TRBV3-2) with TRBJ2-2, with D perhaps matching TRBD2 (5 bases). From germline, CDR1 is LGHDT and CDR2 YNNKEL (reference sequence). The CDR3 extends over 17 amino acids. V gave up 3 bases and J gave up 7 bases, with 21 bases separating them. The CDR3 DNA is TGTGCCAGCAGCCAGGCGGGTGGTCGATTAGACGGCGGGGAGCTGTTTTTT. Amino acid sequence: CASSQAGGRLDGGELFF.

The rearrangement links TRBV7-2 to TRBJ2-5; no definite D call. V was trimmed by 6 bases and J by 5 bases, leaving 16 bases between them. The CDR3 is 14 amino acids. The germline V gene encodes CDR1 SGHTA and CDR2 FQGNSA. This CDR3 reads CASSPPEHGETQYF. The CDR3 DNA is TGTGCCAGCAGTCCCCCGGAGCATGGGGAGACCCAGTACTTC.

The chain combines TRBV4-2 with TRBJ2-7; D unclear. This CDR3 has 15 amino acids. Per the germline V gene, CDR1 is LGHNA and CDR2 is YNFKEQ. The V and J ends lost 0 bases and 1 base respectively, with 10 bases between them. CDR3 DNA: TGTGCCAGCAGCCAAGACGAAGTAGGATCCTACGAGCAGTACTTC. Its protein product is CASSQDEVGSYEQYF.

This clone is a singleton in its sample. This chain joins TRBV9 and TRBJ1-1; D is unclear. Germline values: CDR1 SGDLS, CDR2 YYNGEE. The CDR3 has 14 amino acids. V was shortened by 0 bases and J by 1 base, with 7 bases between the two germline ends. In DNA, the CDR3 is TGTGCCAGCAGCGTAGCTGTTGGGAACACTGAAGCTTTCTTT. This encodes CASSVAVGNTEAFF.

This clone has a single count. The CDR3 loop is CASSLEGTGGTEAFF. The CDR3 DNA reads TGCGCCAGCAGCTTGGAAGGGACAGGGGGAACTGAAGCTTTCTTT. This chain connects TRBV5-1 to TRBJ1-1; TRBD1 agrees at 11 bases. This CDR3 contains 15 residues. CDR1 and CDR2 (germline): SGHRS, YFSETQ. The ends lost 0 bases at V and 5 bases at J; junction bases unmatched: 3.

The chain uses TRBV19 and TRBJ2-2; D is perhaps TRBD1 (6 bases). CDR1 is LNHDA and CDR2 is SQIVND in the germline V gene (reference sequence). This CDR3 has 15 amino acids. V was shortened by 5 bases and J by 2 bases, with 12 bases between the two germline ends. The CDR3 nucleotides are TGTGCCAGTAGTGTTCCGGGACATAACACCGGGGAGCTGTTTTTT. Its protein is CASSVPGHNTGELFF.